A single sample is the source of the 4 T cell receptor beta chains below, sequenced in a study of beta chain features in type 1 diabetes. Broader study findings: Patients with Type 1 diabetes showed moderately but significantly shorter TCRB CDR3s in all four CD4+ subsets.

These receptors lack a known antigen. Sequenced material consisted of expressed TCRB transcripts (all of the isolated RNA was reverse transcribed). Here immunoSEQ multiplex PCR was the method, and the copy in TCRdb shows in-frame clones only, minus some. The data hold roughly 260,000 clones, with approximately 10% observed a single time. What was sequenced was naive CD4+ T cells from blood. Every receptor here comes from a man aged 25-45 years with type 1 diabetes.

The chain couples TRBV7-3 to TRBJ1-1; 8 bases line up with TRBD1. Trimming took 5 bases from V and 5 from J; bases not matched to a gene: 4. Germline V lookup: CDR1 SGHTA, CDR2 FQGTGA. The CDR3 spans 13 residues. CDR3 region: CASSPRDRTEAFF. CDR3 coding DNA: TGTGCCAGCAGCCCGCGGGACAGGACTGAAGCTTTCTTT.

This clone was counted only a few times. The gene calls are TRBV6-5 and TRBJ2-5; D unclear. The germline V and J ends were trimmed by 8 bases and 1 base, with 14 bases remaining between them. CDR1 is MNHEY and CDR2 is SVGAGI in the germline V gene. This CDR3 comprises 14 residues. In DNA form, the CDR3 reads TGTGCCAGCCGGTCTGAGGCAGCCCAAGAGACCCAGTACTTC. Its protein is CASRSEAAQETQYF.

This clone was detected a few times. V is TRBV5-1 and J is TRBJ1-1; 8 positions match TRBD1. Germline CDR1 is SGHRS and CDR2 is YFSETQ. The junction had 9 bases not matched to a gene; V was cut back by 0 bases and J by 11 bases. This CDR3 spans 14 amino acids. The CDR3 protein is CASSLAPQGVNAFF. The CDR3 DNA sequence: TGCGCCAGCAGCTTGGCCCCACAGGGGGTAAACGCTTTCTTT.

This clone was seen a few times. This chain connects TRBV9 to TRBJ1-5; tentative D call: TRBD1 (5 bases). CDR3 length equals 15 residues. The germline V gene encodes CDR1 SGDLS and CDR2 YYNGEE. V lost 0 bases and J 8 bases, leaving 15 bases between the germline ends. The DNA of the CDR3 is TGTGCCAGCAGCGTAGGTGGCAGGGAAGTCGAGCCCCAGCATTTT. Encoded protein: CASSVGGREVEPQHF.